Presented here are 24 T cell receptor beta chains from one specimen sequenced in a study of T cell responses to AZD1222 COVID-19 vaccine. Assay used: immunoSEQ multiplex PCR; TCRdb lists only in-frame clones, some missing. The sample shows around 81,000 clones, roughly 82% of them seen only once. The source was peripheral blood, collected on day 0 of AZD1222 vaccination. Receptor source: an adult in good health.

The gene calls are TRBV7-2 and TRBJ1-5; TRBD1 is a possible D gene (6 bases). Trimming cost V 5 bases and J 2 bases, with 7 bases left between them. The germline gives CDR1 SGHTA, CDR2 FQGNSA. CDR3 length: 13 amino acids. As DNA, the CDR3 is TGTGCCAGCAGCAGACAGGGCAATCAGCCCCAGCATTTT. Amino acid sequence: CASSRQGNQPQHF.

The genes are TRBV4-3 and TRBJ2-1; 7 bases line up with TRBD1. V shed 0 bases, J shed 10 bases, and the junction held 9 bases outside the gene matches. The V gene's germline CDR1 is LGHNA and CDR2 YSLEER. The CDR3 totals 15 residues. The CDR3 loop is CASSQDRTGLWEQFF. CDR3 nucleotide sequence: TGCGCCAGCAGCCAAGATCGGACAGGCCTATGGGAGCAGTTCTTC.

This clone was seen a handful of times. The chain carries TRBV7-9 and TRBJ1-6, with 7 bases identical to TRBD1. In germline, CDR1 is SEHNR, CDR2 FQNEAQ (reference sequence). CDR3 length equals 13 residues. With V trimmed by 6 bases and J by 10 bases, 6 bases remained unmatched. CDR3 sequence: CASSPTGMSPLHF. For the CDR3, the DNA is TGTGCCAGCAGTCCGACAGGGATGTCACCCCTCCACTTT.

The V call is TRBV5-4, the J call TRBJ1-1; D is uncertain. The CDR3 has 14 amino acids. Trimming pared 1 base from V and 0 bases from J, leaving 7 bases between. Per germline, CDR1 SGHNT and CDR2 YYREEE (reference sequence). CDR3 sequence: CASSLISMNTEAFF. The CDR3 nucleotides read TGTGCCAGCAGCTTGATTAGTATGAACACTGAAGCTTTCTTT.

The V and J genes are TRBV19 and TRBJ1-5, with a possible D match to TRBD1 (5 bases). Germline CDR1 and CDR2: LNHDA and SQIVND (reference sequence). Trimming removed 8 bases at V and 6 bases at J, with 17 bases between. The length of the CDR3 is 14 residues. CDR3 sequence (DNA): TGTGCCAGTTCCTATGGAAGGGGAGGTCAGCCCCAGCATTTT. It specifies CASSYGRGGQPQHF.

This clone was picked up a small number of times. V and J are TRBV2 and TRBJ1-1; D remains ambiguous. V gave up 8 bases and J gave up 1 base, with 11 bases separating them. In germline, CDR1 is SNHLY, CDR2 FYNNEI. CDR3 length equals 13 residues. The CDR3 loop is CASRRASNTEAFF. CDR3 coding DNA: TGTGCCAGCCGCCGGGCTTCGAACACTGAAGCTTTCTTT.

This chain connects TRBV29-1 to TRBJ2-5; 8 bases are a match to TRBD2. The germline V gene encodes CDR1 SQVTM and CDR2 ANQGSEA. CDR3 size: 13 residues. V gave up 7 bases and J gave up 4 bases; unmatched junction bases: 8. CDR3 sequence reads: CSGSGTRGETQYF. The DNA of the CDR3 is TGCAGCGGCTCCGGGACTAGGGGAGAGACCCAGTACTTC.

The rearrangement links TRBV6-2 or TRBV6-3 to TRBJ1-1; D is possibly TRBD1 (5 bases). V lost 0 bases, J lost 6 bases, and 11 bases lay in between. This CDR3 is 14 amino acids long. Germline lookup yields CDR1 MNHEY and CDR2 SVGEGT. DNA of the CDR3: TGTGCCAGCAGTTACTCGGTCAGGGTGGCTGAAGCTTTCTTT. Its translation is CASSYSVRVAEAFF.

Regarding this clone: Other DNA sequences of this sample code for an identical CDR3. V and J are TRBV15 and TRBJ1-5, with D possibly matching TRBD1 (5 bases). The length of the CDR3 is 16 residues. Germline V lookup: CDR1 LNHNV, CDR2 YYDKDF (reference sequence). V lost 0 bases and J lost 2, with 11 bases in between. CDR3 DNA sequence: TGTGCCACCAGCAGAGAGGGGGGTGGAGGCAATCAGCCCCAGCATTTT. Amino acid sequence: CATSREGGGGNQPQHF.

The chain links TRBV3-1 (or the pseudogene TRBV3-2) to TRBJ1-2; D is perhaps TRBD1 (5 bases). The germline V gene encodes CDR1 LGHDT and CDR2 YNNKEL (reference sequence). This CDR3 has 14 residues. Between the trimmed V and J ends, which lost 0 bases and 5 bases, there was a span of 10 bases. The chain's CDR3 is CASSQDRREYGYTF. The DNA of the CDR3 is TGTGCCAGCAGCCAAGATCGCAGGGAGTATGGCTACACCTTC.

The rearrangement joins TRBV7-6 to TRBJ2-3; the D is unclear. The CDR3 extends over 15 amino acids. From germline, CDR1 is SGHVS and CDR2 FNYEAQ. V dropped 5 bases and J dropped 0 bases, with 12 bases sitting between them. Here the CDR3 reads CASSLRAASTDTQYF. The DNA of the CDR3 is TGTGCCAGCAGCCTCCGCGCAGCTAGCACAGATACGCAGTATTTT. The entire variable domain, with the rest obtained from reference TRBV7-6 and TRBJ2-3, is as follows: GAGVSQSPRYKVTKRGQDVALRCDPISGHVSLYWYRQALGQGPEFLTYFNYEAQQDKSGLPNDRFSAERPEGSISTLTIQRTEQRDSAMYRCASSLRAASTDTQYFGPGTRLTVL.

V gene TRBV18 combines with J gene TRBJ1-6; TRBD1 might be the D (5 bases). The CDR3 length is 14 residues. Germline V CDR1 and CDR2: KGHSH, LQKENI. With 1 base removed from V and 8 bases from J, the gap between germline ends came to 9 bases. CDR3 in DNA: TGTGCCAGCTCACCACAGACACAGGATTCACCCCTCCACTTT. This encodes CASSPQTQDSPLHF. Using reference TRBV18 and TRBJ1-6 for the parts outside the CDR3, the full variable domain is NAGVMQNPRHLVRRRGQEARLRCSPMKGHSHVYWYRQLPEEGLKFMVYLQKENIIDESGMPKERFSAEFPKEGPSILRIQQVVRGDSAAYFCASSPQTQDSPLHFGNGTRLTVT.

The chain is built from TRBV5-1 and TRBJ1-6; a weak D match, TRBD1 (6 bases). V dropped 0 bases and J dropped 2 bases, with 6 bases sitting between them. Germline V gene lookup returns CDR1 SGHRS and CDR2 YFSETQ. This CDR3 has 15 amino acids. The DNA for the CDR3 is TGCGCCAGCAGCTTGGAGGGGGCCTATAATTCACCCCTCCACTTT. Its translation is CASSLEGAYNSPLHF.

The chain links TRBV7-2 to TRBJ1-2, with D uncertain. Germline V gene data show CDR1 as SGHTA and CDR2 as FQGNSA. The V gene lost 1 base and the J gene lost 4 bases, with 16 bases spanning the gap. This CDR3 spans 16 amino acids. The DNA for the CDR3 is TGTGCCAGCAGCTTAGAGGTCCGGCAGACCCTCTATGGCTACACCTTC. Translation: CASSLEVRQTLYGYTF.

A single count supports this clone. CDR3 region: CASSQSVGGNEKLFF. Written as DNA, the CDR3 is TGCGCCAGCAGCCAATCCGTAGGCGGTAATGAAAAACTGTTTTTT. This chain connects TRBV4-1 to TRBJ1-4, with unresolved D. CDR1 is MGHRA and CDR2 is YSYEKL in the germline V gene. V lost 2 bases and J 4 bases, leaving 11 bases between the germline ends. This CDR3 is 15 amino acids long.

CDR3 protein: CASSLKALSGELFF. The CDR3 nucleotides are TGTGCCAGCAGCTTAAAGGCCTTGTCCGGGGAGCTGTTTTTT. The chain carries TRBV7-2 and TRBJ2-2; D gene ambiguous. This CDR3 contains 14 residues. Germline CDR1 and CDR2: SGHTA and FQGNSA. V was trimmed by 2 bases and J by 6 bases, leaving 10 bases between them.

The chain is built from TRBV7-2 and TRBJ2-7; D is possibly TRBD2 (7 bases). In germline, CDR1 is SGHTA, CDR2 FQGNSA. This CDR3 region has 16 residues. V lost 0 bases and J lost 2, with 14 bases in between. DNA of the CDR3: TGTGCCAGCAGCTTAGCAACGGCGGGGGCGACCTACGAGCAGTACTTC. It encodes CASSLATAGATYEQYF. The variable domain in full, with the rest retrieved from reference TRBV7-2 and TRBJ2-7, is GAGVSQSPSNKVTEKGKDVELRCDPISGHTALYWYRQSLGQGLEFLIYFQGNSAPDKSGLPSDRFSAERTGGSVSTLTIQRTQQEDSAVYLCASSLATAGATYEQYFGPGTRLTVT.

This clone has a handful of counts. The CDR3 is CATSRDISNQPQHF. CDR3 nucleotides: TGTGCCACCAGCAGAGATATTTCGAATCAGCCCCAGCATTTT. The V gene is TRBV15, the J gene TRBJ1-5; D unclear. Germline assignment: CDR1 LNHNV and CDR2 YYDKDF (reference sequence). The V and J ends lost 0 bases and 4 bases respectively, with 7 bases between them. This CDR3 spans 14 amino acids. The full variable domain, in which reference TRBV15 and TRBJ1-5 provide the parts outside the CDR3, is DAMVIQNPRYQVTQFGKPVTLSCSQTLNHNVMYWYQQKSSQAPKLLFHYYDKDFNNEADTPDNFQSRRPNTSFCFLDIRSPGLGDTAMYLCATSRDISNQPQHFGDGTRLSIL.

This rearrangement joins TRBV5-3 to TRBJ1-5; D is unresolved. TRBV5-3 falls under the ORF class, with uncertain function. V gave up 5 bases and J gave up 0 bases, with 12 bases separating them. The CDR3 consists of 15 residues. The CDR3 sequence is CARSLVIFSNQPQHF. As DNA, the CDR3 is TGTGCCAGAAGTCTCGTTATCTTTAGCAATCAGCCCCAGCATTTT.

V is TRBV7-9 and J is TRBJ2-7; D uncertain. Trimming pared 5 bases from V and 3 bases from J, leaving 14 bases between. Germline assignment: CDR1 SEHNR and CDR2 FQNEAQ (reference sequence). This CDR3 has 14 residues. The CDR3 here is CASSPWDSGYEQYF. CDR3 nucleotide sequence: TGTGCCAGCAGCCCCTGGGATAGTGGCTACGAGCAGTACTTC.

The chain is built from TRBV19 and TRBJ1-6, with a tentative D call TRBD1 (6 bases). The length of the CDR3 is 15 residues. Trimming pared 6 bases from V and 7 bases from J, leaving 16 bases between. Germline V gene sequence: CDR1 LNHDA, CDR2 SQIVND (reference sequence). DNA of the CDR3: TGTGCCAGTAGCCCAACCCGGGACAACAATTCACCCCTCCACTTT. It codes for CASSPTRDNNSPLHF.

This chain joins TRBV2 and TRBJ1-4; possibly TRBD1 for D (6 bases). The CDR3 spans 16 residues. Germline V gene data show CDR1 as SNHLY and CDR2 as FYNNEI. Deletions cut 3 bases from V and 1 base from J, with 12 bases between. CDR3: CASSEVQGLTNEKLFF. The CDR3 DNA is TGTGCCAGCAGTGAGGTACAGGGCTTAACTAATGAAAAACTGTTTTTT.

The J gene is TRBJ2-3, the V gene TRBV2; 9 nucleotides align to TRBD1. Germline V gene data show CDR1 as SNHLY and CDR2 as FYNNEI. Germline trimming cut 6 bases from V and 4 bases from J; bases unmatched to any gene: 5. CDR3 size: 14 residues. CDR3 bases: TGTGCCAGCAGGAGGGACAGGGTGTCAGATACGCAGTATTTT. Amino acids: CASRRDRVSDTQYF.

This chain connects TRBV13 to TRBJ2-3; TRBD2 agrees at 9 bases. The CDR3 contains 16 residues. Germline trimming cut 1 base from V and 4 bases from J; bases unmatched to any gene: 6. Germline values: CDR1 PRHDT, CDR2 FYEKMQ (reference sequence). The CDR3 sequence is CASSLDQSGRSDTQYF. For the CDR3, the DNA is TGTGCCAGCAGCTTAGACCAGAGCGGGAGGTCAGATACGCAGTATTTT.